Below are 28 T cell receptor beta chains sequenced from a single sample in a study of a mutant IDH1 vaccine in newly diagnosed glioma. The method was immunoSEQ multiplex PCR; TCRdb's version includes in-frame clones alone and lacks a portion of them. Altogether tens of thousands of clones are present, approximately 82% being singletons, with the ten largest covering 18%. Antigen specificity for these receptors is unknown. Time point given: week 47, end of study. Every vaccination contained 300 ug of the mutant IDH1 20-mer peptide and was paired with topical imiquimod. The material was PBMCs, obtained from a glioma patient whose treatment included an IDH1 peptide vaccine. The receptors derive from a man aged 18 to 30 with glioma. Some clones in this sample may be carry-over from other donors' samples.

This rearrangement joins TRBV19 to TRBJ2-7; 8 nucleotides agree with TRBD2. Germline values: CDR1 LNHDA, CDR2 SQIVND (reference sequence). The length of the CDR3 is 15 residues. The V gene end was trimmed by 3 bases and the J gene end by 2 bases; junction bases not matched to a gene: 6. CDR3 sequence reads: CASSMGASGPYEQYF. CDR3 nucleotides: TGTGCCAGTAGTATGGGGGCTAGCGGGCCCTACGAGCAGTACTTC. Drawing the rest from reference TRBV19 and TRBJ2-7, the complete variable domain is DGGITQSPKYLFRKEGQNVTLSCEQNLNHDAMYWYRQDPGQGLRLIYYSQIVNDFQKGDIAEGYSVSREKKESFPLTVTSAQKNPTAFYLCASSMGASGPYEQYFGPGTRLTVT.

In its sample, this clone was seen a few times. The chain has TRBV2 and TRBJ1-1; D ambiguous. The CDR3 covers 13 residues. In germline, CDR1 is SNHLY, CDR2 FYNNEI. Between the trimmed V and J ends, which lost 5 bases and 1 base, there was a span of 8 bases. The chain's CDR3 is CASSSQRNTEAFF. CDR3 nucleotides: TGTGCCAGCAGTTCACAGAGGAACACTGAAGCTTTCTTT.

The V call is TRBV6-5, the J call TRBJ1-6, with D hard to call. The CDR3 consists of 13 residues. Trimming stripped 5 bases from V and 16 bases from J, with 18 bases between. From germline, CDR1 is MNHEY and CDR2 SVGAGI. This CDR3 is CASSLELRTGLHF. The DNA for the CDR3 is TGTGCCAGCAGTCTCGAGCTGCGGACGGGACTCCACTTT.

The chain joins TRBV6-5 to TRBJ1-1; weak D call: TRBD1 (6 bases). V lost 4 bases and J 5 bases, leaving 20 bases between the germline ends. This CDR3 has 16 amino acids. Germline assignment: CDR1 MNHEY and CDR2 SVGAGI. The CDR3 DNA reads TGTGCCAGCAGTTCCCGGAGAGGGGGGGTGAGGACTGAAGCTTTCTTT. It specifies CASSSRRGGVRTEAFF.

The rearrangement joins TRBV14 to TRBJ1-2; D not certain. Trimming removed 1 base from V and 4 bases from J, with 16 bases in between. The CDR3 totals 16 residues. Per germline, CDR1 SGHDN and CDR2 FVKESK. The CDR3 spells CASSQVRYPPGYGYTF. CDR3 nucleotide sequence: TGTGCCAGCAGCCAAGTTAGATATCCCCCGGGCTATGGCTACACCTTC.

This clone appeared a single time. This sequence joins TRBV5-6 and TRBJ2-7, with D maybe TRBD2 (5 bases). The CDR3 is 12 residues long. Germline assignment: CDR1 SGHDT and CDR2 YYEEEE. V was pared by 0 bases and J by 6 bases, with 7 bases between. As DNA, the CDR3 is TGTGCCAGCAGCTTGGGTCGGGGCGAGCAGTACTTC. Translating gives CASSLGRGEQYF.

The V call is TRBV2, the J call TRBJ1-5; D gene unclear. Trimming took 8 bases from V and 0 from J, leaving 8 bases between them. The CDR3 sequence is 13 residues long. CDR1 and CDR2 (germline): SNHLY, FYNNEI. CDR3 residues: CASDSISNQPQHF. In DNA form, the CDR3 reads TGTGCCAGCGACTCTATTAGCAATCAGCCCCAGCATTTT.

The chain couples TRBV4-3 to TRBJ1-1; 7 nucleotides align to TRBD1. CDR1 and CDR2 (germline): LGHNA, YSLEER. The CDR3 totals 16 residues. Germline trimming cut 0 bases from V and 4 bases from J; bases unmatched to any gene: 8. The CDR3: CASSQDWDEGATEAFF. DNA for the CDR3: TGCGCCAGCAGCCAAGATTGGGATGAGGGGGCCACTGAAGCTTTCTTT.

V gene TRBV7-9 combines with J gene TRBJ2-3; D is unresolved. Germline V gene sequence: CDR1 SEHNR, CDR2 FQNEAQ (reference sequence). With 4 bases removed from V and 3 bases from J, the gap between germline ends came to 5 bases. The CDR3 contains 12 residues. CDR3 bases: TGTGCCAGCAGCTCCATTACAGATACGCAGTATTTT. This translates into CASSSITDTQYF. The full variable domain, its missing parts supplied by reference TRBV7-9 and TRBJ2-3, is DTGVSQNPRHKITKRGQNVTFRCDPISEHNRLYWYRQTLGQGPEFLTYFQNEAQLEKSRLLSDRFSAERPKGSFSTLEIQRTEQGDSAMYLCASSSITDTQYFGPGTRLTVL.

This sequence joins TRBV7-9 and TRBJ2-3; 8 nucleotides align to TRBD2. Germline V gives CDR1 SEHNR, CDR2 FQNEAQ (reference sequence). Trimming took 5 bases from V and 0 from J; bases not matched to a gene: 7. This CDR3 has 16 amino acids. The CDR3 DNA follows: TGTGCCAGCAGCCCAATCCCTAGCGGGAGCACAGATACGCAGTATTTT. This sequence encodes CASSPIPSGSTDTQYF.

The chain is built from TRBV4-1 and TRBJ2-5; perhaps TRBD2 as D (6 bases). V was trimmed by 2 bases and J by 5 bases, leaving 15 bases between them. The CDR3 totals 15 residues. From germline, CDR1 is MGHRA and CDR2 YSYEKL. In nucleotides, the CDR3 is TGCGCCAGCAGCCAACCGGGACTCAGTGGGGAGACCCAGTACTTC. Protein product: CASSQPGLSGETQYF.

The CDR3 region has the DNA TGTGCCAGTAGTATAAAGGCCGACACCTATGGCTACACCTTC. Amino acids: CASSIKADTYGYTF. The chain has TRBV19 and TRBJ1-2; D gene uncertain. The germline gives CDR1 LNHDA, CDR2 SQIVND (reference sequence). Trimming removed 2 bases at V and 4 bases at J, with 11 bases between. The CDR3 extends over 14 amino acids.

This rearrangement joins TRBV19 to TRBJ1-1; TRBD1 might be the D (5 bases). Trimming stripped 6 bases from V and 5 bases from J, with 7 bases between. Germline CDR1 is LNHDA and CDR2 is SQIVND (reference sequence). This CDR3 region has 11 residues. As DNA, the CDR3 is TGTGCCAGTAGGCGGGGGACTGAAGCTTTCTTT. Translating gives CASRRGTEAFF.

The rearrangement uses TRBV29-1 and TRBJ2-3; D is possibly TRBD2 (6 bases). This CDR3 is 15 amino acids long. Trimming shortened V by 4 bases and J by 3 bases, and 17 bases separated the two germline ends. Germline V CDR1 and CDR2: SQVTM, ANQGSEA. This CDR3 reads CSVAKGGAVTDTQYF. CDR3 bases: TGCAGCGTTGCGAAGGGAGGTGCGGTAACAGATACGCAGTATTTT.

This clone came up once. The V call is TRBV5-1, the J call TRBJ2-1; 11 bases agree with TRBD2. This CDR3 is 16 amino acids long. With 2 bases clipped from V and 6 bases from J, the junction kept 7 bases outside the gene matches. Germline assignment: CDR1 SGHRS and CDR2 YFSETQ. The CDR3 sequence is CASSLTSGGLSNEQFF. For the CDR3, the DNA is TGCGCCAGCAGCTTAACTAGCGGGGGTTTGTCCAATGAGCAGTTCTTC.

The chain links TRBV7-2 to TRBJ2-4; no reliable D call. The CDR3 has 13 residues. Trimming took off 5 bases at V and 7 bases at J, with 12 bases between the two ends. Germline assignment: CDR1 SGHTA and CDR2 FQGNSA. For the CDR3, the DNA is TGTGCCAGCAGCGAGGTCGGAAGGAACATTCAGTACTTC. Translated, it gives CASSEVGRNIQYF.

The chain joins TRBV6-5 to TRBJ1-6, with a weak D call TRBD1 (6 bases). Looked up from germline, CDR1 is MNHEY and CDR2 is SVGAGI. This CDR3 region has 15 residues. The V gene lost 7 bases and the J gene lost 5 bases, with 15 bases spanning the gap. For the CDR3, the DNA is TGTGCCAGCACCATCGGACAGACGAATAATTCACCCCTCCACTTT. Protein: CASTIGQTNNSPLHF.

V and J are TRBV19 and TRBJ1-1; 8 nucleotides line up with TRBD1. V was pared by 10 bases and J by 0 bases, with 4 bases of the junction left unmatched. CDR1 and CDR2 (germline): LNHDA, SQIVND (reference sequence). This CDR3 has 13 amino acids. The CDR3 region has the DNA TGTGCCACCCGGGACAGGATGAACACTGAAGCTTTCTTT. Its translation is CATRDRMNTEAFF.

The CDR3 is CASRFGTVPSYEQYF. The CDR3 DNA reads TGTGCCAGCAGATTTGGGACAGTTCCCTCCTACGAGCAGTACTTC. This chain links TRBV2 with TRBJ2-7, with TRBD1 identical over 7 bases. From germline, CDR1 is SNHLY and CDR2 FYNNEI. V lost 6 bases, J lost 0 bases, and 8 bases stayed unmatched. CDR3 size: 15 residues.

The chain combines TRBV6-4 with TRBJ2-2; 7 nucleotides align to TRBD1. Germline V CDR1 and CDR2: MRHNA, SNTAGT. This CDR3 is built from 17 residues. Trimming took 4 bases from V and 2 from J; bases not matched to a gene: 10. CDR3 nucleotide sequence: TGTGCCAGCAGTGCCCAGCCCTGGACAGGAAACACCGGGGAGCTGTTTTTT. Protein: CASSAQPWTGNTGELFF.

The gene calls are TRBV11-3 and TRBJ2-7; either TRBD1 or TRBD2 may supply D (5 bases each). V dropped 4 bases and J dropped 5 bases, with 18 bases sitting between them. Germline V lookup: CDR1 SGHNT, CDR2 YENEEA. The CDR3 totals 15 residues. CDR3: CASSSGTLRGNEQYF. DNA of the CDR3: TGTGCCAGCAGCTCGGGGACCCTCCGAGGGAACGAGCAGTACTTC.

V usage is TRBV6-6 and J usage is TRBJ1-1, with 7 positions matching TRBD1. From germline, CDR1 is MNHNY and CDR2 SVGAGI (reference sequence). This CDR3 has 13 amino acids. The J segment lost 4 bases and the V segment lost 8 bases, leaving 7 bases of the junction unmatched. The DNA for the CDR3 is TGTGCCAGCCGAGCAGGGGGAGGCACTGAAGCTTTCTTT. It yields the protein CASRAGGGTEAFF.

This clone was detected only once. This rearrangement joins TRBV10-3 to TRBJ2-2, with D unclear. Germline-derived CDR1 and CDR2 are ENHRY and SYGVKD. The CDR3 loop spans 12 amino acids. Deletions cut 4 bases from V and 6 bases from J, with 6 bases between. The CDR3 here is CAISGWAGELFF. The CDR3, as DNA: TGTGCCATCAGTGGCTGGGCCGGGGAGCTGTTTTTT.

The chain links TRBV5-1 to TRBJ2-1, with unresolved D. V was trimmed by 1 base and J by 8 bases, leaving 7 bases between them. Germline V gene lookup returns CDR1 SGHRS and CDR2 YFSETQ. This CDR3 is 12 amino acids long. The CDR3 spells CASSLSDYEQFF. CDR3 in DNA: TGCGCCAGCAGCTTGAGTGACTATGAGCAGTTCTTC.

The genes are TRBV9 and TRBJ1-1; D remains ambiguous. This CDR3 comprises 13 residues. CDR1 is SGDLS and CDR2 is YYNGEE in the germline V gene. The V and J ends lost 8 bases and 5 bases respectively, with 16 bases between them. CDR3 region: CASKGPYATEAFF. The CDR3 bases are TGTGCCAGTAAAGGACCTTACGCGACTGAAGCTTTCTTT.

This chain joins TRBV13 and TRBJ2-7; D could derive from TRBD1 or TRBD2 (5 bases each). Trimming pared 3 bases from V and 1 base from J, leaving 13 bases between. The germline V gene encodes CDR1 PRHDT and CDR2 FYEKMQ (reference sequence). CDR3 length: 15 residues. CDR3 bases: TGTGCCAGCAGCTTGAGAGGGACGGCGTCCTACGAGCAGTACTTC. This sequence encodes CASSLRGTASYEQYF.

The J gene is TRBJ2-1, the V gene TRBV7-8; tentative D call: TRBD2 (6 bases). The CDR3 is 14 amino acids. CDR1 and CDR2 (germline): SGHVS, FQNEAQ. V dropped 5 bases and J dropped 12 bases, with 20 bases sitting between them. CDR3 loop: CASSNGGTFSAQFF. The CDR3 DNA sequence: TGTGCCAGCAGCAACGGAGGGACCTTCTCAGCGCAGTTCTTC.

DNA for the CDR3: TGCGCCAGCAGGGACGCGGAGACCCAGTACTTC. Translation: CASRDAETQYF. This rearrangement joins TRBV5-1 to TRBJ2-5; no clear D. Per the germline V gene, CDR1 is SGHRS and CDR2 is YFSETQ. The CDR3 length is 11 residues. V was pared by 5 bases and J by 5 bases, with 7 bases between.